This T cell receptor beta chain is from a study of cytotoxic CD8 clonotypes in ibrutinib-treated CLL. Looking at the study overall: Partial responses totalled 24 and complete responses 2; after median around 74 months, approximately 15 remained remitted and approximately twelve progressed. Timing of response sample collection was a median roughly twelve months after treatment start, with a range of 6 to 36. Whole-study findings and limits: Baseline clonality, above age-matched healthy donor levels, tracked circulating CD8+ T-cell counts. Clonality went up at the time of ibrutinib response, stayed stable in sustained remission, and later dropped back toward its baseline level at progression.

V was pared by 4 bases and J by 9 bases, with 5 bases of the junction left unmatched. Germline V gene data show CDR1 as KGHSH and CDR2 as LQKENI. The CDR3 runs to 14 residues. Sequencing was performed with immunoSEQ multiplex PCR; in TCRdb, only in-frame clones are kept and a portion is missing. The sample records around 330,000 clones, roughly two thirds being singletons. Points on this clone: Its target is not known.

The sequences come from PBMCs, collected after 36 months of ibrutinib treatment. The chain carries TRBV18 and TRBJ1-5; 11 positions agree with TRBD1. The receptor was isolated from a human donor with chronic lymphocytic leukemia. CDR3 sequence reads: CASSQGQGERPQHF. CDR3 in DNA: TGTGCCAGCTCACAGGGACAGGGGGAGAGGCCCCAGCATTTT.